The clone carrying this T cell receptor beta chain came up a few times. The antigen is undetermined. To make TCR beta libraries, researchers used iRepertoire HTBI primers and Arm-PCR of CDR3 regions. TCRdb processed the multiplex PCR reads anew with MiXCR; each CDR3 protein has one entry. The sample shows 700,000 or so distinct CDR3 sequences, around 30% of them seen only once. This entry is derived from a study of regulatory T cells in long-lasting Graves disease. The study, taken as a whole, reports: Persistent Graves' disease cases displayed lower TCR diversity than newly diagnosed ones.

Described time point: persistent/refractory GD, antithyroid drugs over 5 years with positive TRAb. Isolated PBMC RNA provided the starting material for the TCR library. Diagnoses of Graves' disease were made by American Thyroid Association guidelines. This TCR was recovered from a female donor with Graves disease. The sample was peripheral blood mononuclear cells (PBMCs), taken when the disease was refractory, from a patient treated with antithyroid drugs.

The CDR3 protein is CASTARLAGDTGELFF. The CDR3 region has the DNA TGTGCCAGCACCGCAAGACTAGCGGGGGACACCGGGGAGCTGTTTTTT. This rearrangement joins TRBV9 to TRBJ2-2; 12 bases align to TRBD2. The V and J ends lost 6 bases and 3 bases, in that order; junction bases with no gene match: 6. The CDR3 runs to 16 residues. Germline CDR1 reads SGDLS; CDR2 reads YYNGEE.